These 10 T cell receptor beta chains share one sample of origin, sequenced in a study of monozygotic twins with inflammatory bowel disease. For each CDR3 protein, TCRdb gives one entry from its re-call of the 5' RACE reads, without DNA. The data include 350,000 to 550,000 distinct CDR3 sequences; the top ten clones carry 2% to 2.5%. The sequenced material came from blood. These receptors came from a human donor with ulcerative colitis or Crohn's disease, or a healthy co-twin of an affected twin (not recorded which).

The chain couples TRBV20-1 to TRBJ2-5; TCRdb selects TRBD2, and the lack of DNA leaves this call unchecked. The CDR3 is 13 residues long. Germline assignment: CDR1 DFQATT and CDR2 SNEGSKA (reference sequence). The CDR3 loop is CSARTSGRETQYF.

This chain joins TRBV5-1 and TRBJ2-1. Germline-derived CDR1 and CDR2 are SGHRS and YFSETQ. This CDR3 is built from 16 residues. This chain's CDR3 is CASSFEIGSSYNEQFF.

The chain joins TRBV9 to TRBJ2-1; lacking DNA, the TRBD1 call made by TCRdb goes unchecked. The CDR3 has 13 amino acids. Germline CDR1 reads SGDLS; CDR2 reads YYNGEE. The CDR3 sequence: CASSVRGHNEQFF.

This chain links TRBV27 with TRBJ2-5. Germline assignment: CDR1 MNHEY and CDR2 SMNVEV (reference sequence). This CDR3 has 14 amino acids. The CDR3 loop is CASSLSIREETQYF.

The rearrangement links TRBV3-1 to TRBJ2-1; the TCRdb call, TRBD1, lacks DNA for checking. CDR3 length equals 14 residues. Germline CDR1 LGHDT, CDR2 YNNKEL (reference sequence). CDR3 loop: CASSPQDGASEQFF.

V and J are TRBV20-1 and TRBJ1-1. The CDR3 totals 11 residues. Germline CDR1 and CDR2: DFQATT and SNEGSKA (reference sequence). Here the CDR3 reads CSARVATEAFF.

The rearrangement links TRBV5-1 to TRBJ1-6; with no DNA, the TCRdb D assignment of TRBD1 cannot be verified. Germline V gives CDR1 SGHRS, CDR2 YFSETQ. The CDR3 has 15 amino acids. This CDR3 is CASSLLEGRGSPLHF.

V and J are TRBV2 and TRBJ2-2; with no DNA, the TCRdb D assignment of TRBD1 cannot be verified. The CDR3 spans 15 residues. Germline V gives CDR1 SNHLY, CDR2 FYNNEI. This CDR3 is CASSAQTGNTGELFF.

This chain connects TRBV5-1 to TRBJ2-1; TCRdb proposes TRBD2, but this gene call is untestable without DNA. Germline V gives CDR1 SGHRS, CDR2 YFSETQ. The CDR3 spans 15 residues. Here the CDR3 reads CASSLWTTATGEQFF.

The J gene is TRBJ2-3, the V gene TRBV7-9. The CDR3 spans 13 residues. Looked up from germline, CDR1 is SEHNR and CDR2 is FQNEAQ (reference sequence). CDR3: CASRVPGTDTQYF. The full variable domain, rest sourced from reference TRBV7-9 and TRBJ2-3, is DTGVSQNPRHKITKRGQNVTFRCDPISEHNRLYWYRQTLGQGPEFLTYFQNEAQLEKSRLLSDRFSAERPKGSFSTLEIQRTEQGDSAMYLCASRVPGTDTQYFGPGTRLTVL.